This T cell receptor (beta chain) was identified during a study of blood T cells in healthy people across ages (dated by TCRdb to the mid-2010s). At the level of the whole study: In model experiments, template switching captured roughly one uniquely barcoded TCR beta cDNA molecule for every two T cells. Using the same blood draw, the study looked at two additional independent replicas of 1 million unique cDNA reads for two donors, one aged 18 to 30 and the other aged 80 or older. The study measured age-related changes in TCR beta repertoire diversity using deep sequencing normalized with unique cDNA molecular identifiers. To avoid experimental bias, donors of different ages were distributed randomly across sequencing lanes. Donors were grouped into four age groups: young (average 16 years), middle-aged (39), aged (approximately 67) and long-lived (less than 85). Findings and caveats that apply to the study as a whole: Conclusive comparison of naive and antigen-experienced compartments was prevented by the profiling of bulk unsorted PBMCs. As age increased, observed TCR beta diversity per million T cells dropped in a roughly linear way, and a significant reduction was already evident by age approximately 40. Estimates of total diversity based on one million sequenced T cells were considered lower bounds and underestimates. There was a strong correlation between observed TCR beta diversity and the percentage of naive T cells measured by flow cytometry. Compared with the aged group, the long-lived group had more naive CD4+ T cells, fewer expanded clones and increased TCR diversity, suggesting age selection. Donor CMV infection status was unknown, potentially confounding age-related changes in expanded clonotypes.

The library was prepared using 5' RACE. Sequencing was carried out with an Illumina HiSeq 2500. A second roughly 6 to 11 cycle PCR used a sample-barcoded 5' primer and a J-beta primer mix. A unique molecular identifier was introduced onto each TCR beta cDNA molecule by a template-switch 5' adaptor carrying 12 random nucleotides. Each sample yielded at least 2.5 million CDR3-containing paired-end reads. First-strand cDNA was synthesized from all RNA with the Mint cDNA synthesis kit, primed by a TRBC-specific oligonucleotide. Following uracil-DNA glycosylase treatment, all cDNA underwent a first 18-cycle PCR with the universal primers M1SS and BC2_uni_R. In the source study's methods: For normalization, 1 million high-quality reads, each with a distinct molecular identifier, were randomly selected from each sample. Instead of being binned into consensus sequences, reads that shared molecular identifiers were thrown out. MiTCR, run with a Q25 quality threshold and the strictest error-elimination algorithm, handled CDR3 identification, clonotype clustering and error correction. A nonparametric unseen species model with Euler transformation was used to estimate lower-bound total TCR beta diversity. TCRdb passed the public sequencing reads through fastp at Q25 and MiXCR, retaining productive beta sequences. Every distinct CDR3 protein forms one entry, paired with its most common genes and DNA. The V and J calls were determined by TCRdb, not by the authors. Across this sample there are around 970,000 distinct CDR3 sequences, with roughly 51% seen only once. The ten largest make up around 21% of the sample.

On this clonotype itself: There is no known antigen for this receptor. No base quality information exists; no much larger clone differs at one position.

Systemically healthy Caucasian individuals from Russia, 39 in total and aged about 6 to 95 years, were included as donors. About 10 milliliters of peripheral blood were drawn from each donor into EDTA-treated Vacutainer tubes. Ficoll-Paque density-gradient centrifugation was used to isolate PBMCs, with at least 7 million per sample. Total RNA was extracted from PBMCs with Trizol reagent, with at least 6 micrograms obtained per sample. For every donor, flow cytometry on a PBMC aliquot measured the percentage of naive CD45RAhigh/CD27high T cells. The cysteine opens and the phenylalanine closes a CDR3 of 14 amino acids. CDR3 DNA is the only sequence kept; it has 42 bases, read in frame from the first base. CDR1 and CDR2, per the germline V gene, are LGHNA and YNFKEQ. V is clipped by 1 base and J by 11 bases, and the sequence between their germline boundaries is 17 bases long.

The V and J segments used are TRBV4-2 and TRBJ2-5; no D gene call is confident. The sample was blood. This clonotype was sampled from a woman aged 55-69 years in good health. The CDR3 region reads CASSQAGSHNEQYF. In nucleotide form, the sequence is TGTGCCAGCAGCCAAGCGGGTAGTCACAATGAGCAGTACTTC.